These 22 T cell receptor beta chains came from one sample sequenced in a study of cytomegalovirus exposure and HLA in healthy donors. Both 60 Vbeta primers and 13 Jbeta primers went into the PCR. Sequencing used immunoSEQ multiplex PCR; TCRdb keeps in-frame clones, though not all of them. This sample has 150,000 or so clones, with more than 70% found just once. Specimen: PBMCs. The receptors stem from a woman in her forties or fifties in good health and CMV-seropositive.

J is TRBJ2-2 and V is TRBV18, with D tentatively TRBD1 (5 bases). The V gene lost 1 base and the J gene lost 1 base, with 7 bases spanning the gap. Germline lookup yields CDR1 KGHSH and CDR2 LQKENI. The CDR3 runs to 15 residues. The CDR3 spells CASSPQGLNTGELFF. The CDR3 region has the DNA TGTGCCAGCTCACCACAGGGGCTGAACACCGGGGAGCTGTTTTTT.

V is TRBV4-1 and J is TRBJ2-7, with 7 bases matching TRBD1. The CDR3 totals 17 residues. Germline V lookup: CDR1 MGHRA, CDR2 YSYEKL. V dropped 1 base and J dropped 1; count of bases not matched to a gene: 10. The CDR3 sequence is CASSQGRQGLPSYEQYF. Here the CDR3 DNA reads TGCGCCAGCAGCCAAGGTCGACAGGGCCTCCCGTCCTACGAGCAGTACTTC.

The chain couples TRBV10-3 to TRBJ2-3; weak D call: TRBD2 (7 bases). The CDR3 loop spans 14 amino acids. Germline CDR1 reads ENHRY; CDR2 reads SYGVKD. The V end lost 6 bases, the J end lost 4 bases, and 14 bases lay between the germline ends. The CDR3 loop is CAIRAGAEADTQYF. The CDR3 region has the DNA TGTGCCATCAGGGCGGGGGCGGAGGCAGATACGCAGTATTTT.

The rearrangement links TRBV19 to TRBJ1-1, with a weak D call TRBD1 (5 bases). The germline V and J ends were trimmed by 3 bases and 6 bases, with 14 bases remaining between them. CDR3 size: 14 residues. The germline V gene encodes CDR1 LNHDA and CDR2 SQIVND (reference sequence). The CDR3 DNA sequence: TGTGCCAGTAGTATCGATTTCGGGGGGGCTGAAGCTTTCTTT. The encoded protein is CASSIDFGGAEAFF.

This chain connects TRBV7-2 to TRBJ1-2; D unclear. The V gene's germline CDR1 is SGHTA and CDR2 FQGNSA. V was shortened by 2 bases and J by 3 bases, with 7 bases between the two germline ends. The CDR3 is 13 amino acids. Here the CDR3 reads CASSLLLDYGYTF. The CDR3, as DNA: TGTGCCAGCAGCTTACTCTTAGACTATGGCTACACCTTC.

The chain joins TRBV11-2 to TRBJ1-6; 8 bases map to TRBD1. CDR3 length: 16 amino acids. The ends lost 3 bases at V and 9 bases at J; junction bases unmatched: 10. Germline loops: CDR1 SGHAT, CDR2 FQNNGV. In DNA, the CDR3 is TGTGCCAGCAGCTTGGAAACTGGACAGGGCGGTTCACCCCTCCACTTT. Translated, it gives CASSLETGQGGSPLHF.

This chain links TRBV29-1 with TRBJ2-7, with D tentatively TRBD2 (5 bases). The germline V gene encodes CDR1 SQVTM and CDR2 ANQGSEA. V shed 4 bases and J shed 6 bases, with 16 bases lying between them. The CDR3 totals 13 residues. CDR3 region: CSVASGLGAEQYF. The CDR3 bases are TGCAGCGTTGCTTCGGGCCTGGGAGCCGAGCAGTACTTC.

The chain combines TRBV10-3 with TRBJ2-2; TRBD1 matches 7 bases. In germline, CDR1 is ENHRY, CDR2 SYGVKD. The CDR3 length is 16 residues. The trim removed 3 bases at V and 3 bases at J, leaving 7 bases unmatched. The DNA for the CDR3 is TGTGCCATCAGTGACCCCAGAACAGGGGACACCGGGGAGCTGTTTTTT. It translates to CAISDPRTGDTGELFF.

V gene TRBV19 combines with J gene TRBJ1-2; a weak D match, TRBD1 (5 bases). The V end lost 3 bases, the J end lost 8 bases, and 13 bases lay between the germline ends. Germline CDR1 LNHDA, CDR2 SQIVND (reference sequence). The CDR3 consists of 13 residues. CDR3 nucleotides: TGTGCCAGTAGTATCGGGGGTCCAGGAGGCTACACCTTC. Translating gives CASSIGGPGGYTF. Variable domain in full (rest from reference TRBV19 and TRBJ1-2): DGGITQSPKYLFRKEGQNVTLSCEQNLNHDAMYWYRQDPGQGLRLIYYSQIVNDFQKGDIAEGYSVSREKKESFPLTVTSAQKNPTAFYLCASSIGGPGGYTFGSGTRLTVV.

The gene calls are TRBV10-3 and TRBJ1-2; D possibly corresponds to TRBD1 (6 bases). CDR3 length: 12 residues. Trimming left V 7 bases short and J 2 bases short, with 8 bases between. CDR1 is ENHRY and CDR2 is SYGVKD in the germline V gene. The CDR3 sequence: CAIMGQNYGYTF. DNA for the CDR3: TGTGCCATCATGGGACAAAACTATGGCTACACCTTC.

V is TRBV30 and J is TRBJ1-1; unclear D gene. Deletions cut 0 bases from V and 3 bases from J, with 8 bases between. This CDR3 spans 13 amino acids. Germline assignment: CDR1 GTSNPN and CDR2 SVGIG (reference sequence). The CDR3 DNA sequence: TGTGCCTGGAGTGTACAACGGGACACTGAAGCTTTCTTT. As protein: CAWSVQRDTEAFF.

The chain joins TRBV7-2 to TRBJ1-6; the D gene is possibly TRBD1 (6 bases). The CDR3 is 15 residues long. Germline V gene lookup returns CDR1 SGHTA and CDR2 FQGNSA. V was cut by 6 bases and J by 10 bases, with 19 bases left in between. The CDR3 DNA sequence: TGTGCCAGCAGTTCTACCCCACAGGGTTACTCACCCCTCCACTTT. Residues: CASSSTPQGYSPLHF.

This clone was seen just once. The chain combines TRBV27 with TRBJ2-3; 7 bases are shared with TRBD1. The length of the CDR3 is 20 residues. The trim removed 8 bases at V and 3 bases at J, leaving 26 bases unmatched. CDR1 and CDR2 from the germline V gene are MNHEY and SMNVEV (reference sequence). CDR3 region: CASRTFSGQVAVRITDTQYF. CDR3 coding DNA: TGTGCCAGCCGGACTTTCAGTGGACAGGTGGCCGTGAGGATAACAGATACGCAGTATTTT.

The chain links TRBV9 to TRBJ1-5; D is perhaps TRBD1 (6 bases). Trimming removed 5 bases at V and 4 bases at J, with 10 bases between. Germline values: CDR1 SGDLS, CDR2 YYNGEE. The CDR3 consists of 13 residues. The CDR3 is CASSTGSNQPQHF. The CDR3 DNA is TGTGCCAGCAGTACAGGGTCGAATCAGCCCCAGCATTTT.

A few counts support this clone. J is TRBJ2-7 and V is TRBV15; D is uncertain. The CDR3 is made up of 16 amino acids. Germline V gives CDR1 LNHNV, CDR2 YYDKDF (reference sequence). V was cut by 0 bases and J by 5 bases, with 17 bases left in between. The CDR3 sequence is CATSRDSNPPRNEQYF. CDR3 DNA sequence: TGTGCCACCAGCAGAGACTCAAACCCCCCGAGGAACGAGCAGTACTTC.

The chain's CDR3 is CASSLIGPTSGRGKETQYF. Here the CDR3 DNA reads TGTGCCAGCAGCTTAATCGGTCCCACTAGCGGGAGAGGGAAAGAGACCCAGTACTTC. The chain carries TRBV7-3 and TRBJ2-5; 11 bases are shared with TRBD2. The V gene end was trimmed by 1 base and the J gene end by 3 bases; junction bases not matched to a gene: 13. The CDR3 runs 19 residues. Germline CDR1 and CDR2: SGHTA and FQGTGA.

This chain connects TRBV5-1 to TRBJ1-1, with TRBD1 matching over 9 bases. V shed 1 base, J shed 4 bases, and the junction held 8 bases outside the gene matches. CDR3 length: 16 residues. Germline V gene lookup returns CDR1 SGHRS and CDR2 YFSETQ. CDR3 sequence reads: CASSLRTGDWVTEAFF. CDR3 DNA sequence: TGCGCCAGCAGCTTGAGGACAGGGGATTGGGTCACTGAAGCTTTCTTT.

This clone was seen a single time. The CDR3 reads CASSRRREGVYGYTF. CDR3 sequence (DNA): TGTGCCAGCAGTCGCCGGAGGGAAGGCGTGTATGGCTACACCTTC. The chain combines TRBV6-5 with TRBJ1-2, with D hard to call. Germline lookup yields CDR1 MNHEY and CDR2 SVGAGI. This CDR3 spans 15 amino acids. Trimming left V 5 bases short and J 5 bases short, with 18 bases between.

The table lists this clone with a count of one. V usage is TRBV6-6 and J usage is TRBJ2-1; 9 bases fit TRBD2. The germline gives CDR1 MNHNY, CDR2 SVGAGI (reference sequence). The J segment lost 5 bases and the V segment lost 6 bases, leaving 2 bases of the junction unmatched. This CDR3 has 13 amino acids. CDR3 region: CASRSGRNNEQFF. The CDR3 DNA is TGTGCCAGCAGGAGCGGGAGGAACAATGAGCAGTTCTTC.

This clone occurred a few times. The rearrangement links TRBV28 to TRBJ1-1; D unclear. With 2 bases removed from V and 1 base from J, the gap between germline ends came to 11 bases. Per the germline V gene, CDR1 is MDHEN and CDR2 is SYDVKM. There are 15 residues in the CDR3. DNA of the CDR3: TGTGCCAGCAGTTTAAGGCAGGCCACGAACACTGAAGCTTTCTTT. It is translated as CASSLRQATNTEAFF.

This chain connects TRBV4-3 to TRBJ2-7, with 9 bases that match TRBD1. Germline CDR1 is LGHNA and CDR2 is YSLEER. The V gene end was trimmed by 1 base and the J gene end by 3 bases; junction bases not matched to a gene: 4. The CDR3 sequence is 15 residues long. The CDR3 region is CASSQGTGELYEQYF. The CDR3 DNA is TGCGCCAGCAGCCAAGGGACAGGGGAACTCTACGAGCAGTACTTC.

The chain uses TRBV6-6 and TRBJ2-7; TRBD1 matches 10 bases. CDR1 MNHNY and CDR2 SVGAGI come from the germline V gene (reference sequence). The V gene end was trimmed by 5 bases and the J gene end by 2 bases; junction bases not matched to a gene: 6. CDR3 length equals 15 residues. The CDR3 protein is CASSGGQGVAYEQYF. The CDR3 DNA follows: TGTGCCAGCAGTGGAGGACAGGGGGTGGCCTACGAGCAGTACTTC.